The present TCR beta chain was sequenced within a study of T cells in Graves' hyperthyroidism and ophthalmopathy. Whole-study context: Staff took peripheral blood when the initial diagnosis was made, before any treatment began. General study findings and limits: Blood also contained most expanded thyroid clonotypes above 0.001.

Worth noting for this clonotype: Its antigen remains unknown.

Calling Graves' hyperthyroidism stable meant ophthalmopathy did not progress within 18 months. The CDR3 loop spans 16 amino acids. CDR1 SGHRS and CDR2 YFSETQ come from the germline V gene. What was amplified from RNA transcripts were TCR beta CDR3 regions. Using the HTBI primer set, a first-round RT-PCR was run on the TCR CDR3. MiXCR, run by TCRdb on the multiplex PCR reads, gives a single entry per CDR3 protein. The data contain about 400,000 distinct CDR3 sequences, about an eighth of them singletons. This chain uses TRBV5-1 with TRBJ2-1, with 10 bases aligning to TRBD1. The better agreement between TRBJ2-7 and the DNA end casts doubt on the J call. Sequenced material: blood. This clonotype originated in a woman younger than 30 with Graves' hyperthyroidism. CDR3 coding DNA: TGCGCCAGCAGCGCCGGGACAGGGGAGTCCTACAATGAGCAGTACTTC. Its translation is CASSAGTGESYNEQYF.